The 16 T cell receptor beta chains below come from one sample, sequenced in a study of identical twins. TCRdb recomputed calls from the 5' RACE reads with MiXCR, one row per CDR3 protein. The sample includes roughly 290,000 distinct CDR3 sequences, just under 9.5% seen only once; the top ten take around 7.1%. The same data also went into a second study, on yellow fever vaccine responses in identical twins.

Specimen: CD8+ T cells sorted from blood. Every receptor here comes from a woman between 18 and 29 years old in good health.

This clonotype was counted many times. This chain uses TRBV14 with TRBJ2-3; TRBD2 aligns across 9 bases. Trimming cost V 1 base and J 2 bases; bases outside gene matches: 4. Germline loops: CDR1 SGHDN, CDR2 FVKESK. The CDR3 loop spans 16 amino acids. CDR3 sequence reads: CASSQGLAGFTDTQYF. CDR3 nucleotides: TGTGCCAGCAGCCAAGGTCTAGCGGGGTTCACAGATACGCAGTATTTT.

Ten or more counts support this clonotype. The chain is built from TRBV11-2 and TRBJ2-3, with D perhaps TRBD1 or TRBD2 (5 bases each). Per germline, CDR1 SGHAT and CDR2 FQNNGV. Trimming cost V 3 bases and J 4 bases, with 17 bases left between them. This CDR3 spans 16 amino acids. The CDR3, as DNA: TGTGCCAGCAGCTTGGGGCCCGGCGGGCCCCCAGATACGCAGTATTTT. Residues: CASSLGPGGPPDTQYF. Full variable domain (rest looked up from reference TRBV11-2 and TRBJ2-3): EAGVAQSPRYKIIEKRQSVAFWCNPISGHATLYWYQQILGQGPKLLIQFQNNGVVDDSQLPKDRFSAERLKGVDSTLKIQPAKLEDSAVYLCASSLGPGGPPDTQYFGPGTRLTVL.

In its sample, this clonotype was seen a few times. V usage is TRBV27 and J usage is TRBJ2-7; unclear D gene. The germline gives CDR1 MNHEY, CDR2 SMNVEV (reference sequence). The V gene lost 0 bases and the J gene lost 0 bases, with 6 bases spanning the gap. CDR3 length equals 14 residues. The CDR3 sequence is CASSLSVDSYEQYF. The CDR3 coding sequence is TGTGCCAGCAGTTTATCCGTCGACTCCTACGAGCAGTACTTC.

The chain couples TRBV7-6 to TRBJ1-1; D gene unclear. CDR3 length equals 13 residues. CDR1 and CDR2 (germline): SGHVS, FNYEAQ. V was cut by 4 bases and J by 6 bases, with 12 bases left in between. DNA for the CDR3: TGTGCCAGCAGCTCAGCAACATACGCTGAAGCTTTCTTT. Encoded protein: CASSSATYAEAFF.

J is TRBJ1-1 and V is TRBV20-1; no clear D. The CDR3 is made up of 14 amino acids. Germline V CDR1 and CDR2: DFQATT, SNEGSKA (reference sequence). V shed 0 bases and J shed 2 bases, with 10 bases lying between them. The CDR3 here is CSARDSGLNTEAFF. The CDR3 bases are TGCAGTGCTAGAGATTCGGGGTTAAACACTGAAGCTTTCTTT.

The chain joins TRBV20-1 to TRBJ2-1; TRBD1 is a possible D gene (5 bases). V gave up 2 bases and J gave up 6 bases, with 11 bases separating them. The germline V gene encodes CDR1 DFQATT and CDR2 SNEGSKA (reference sequence). This CDR3 is 13 amino acids long. CDR3 sequence: CSARPGQPNEQFF. CDR3 sequence (DNA): TGCAGTGCTAGACCCGGACAACCCAATGAGCAGTTCTTC.

V and J are TRBV25-1 and TRBJ2-1; perhaps TRBD1 as D (6 bases). The CDR3 has 16 amino acids. Germline V gene sequence: CDR1 MGHDK, CDR2 SYGVNS. The V end lost 3 bases, the J end lost 6 bases, and 18 bases lay between the germline ends. CDR3 residues: CASSDSRDIRPNEQFF. The DNA of the CDR3 is TGTGCCAGCAGTGATTCACGGGACATTAGACCCAATGAGCAGTTCTTC.

This clonotype was observed at least ten times. V is TRBV27 and J is TRBJ2-1, with TRBD2 identical over 8 bases. V trimming: 6 bases; J trimming: 8 bases; junction bases outside the gene matches: 12. The germline CDR1 and CDR2 sequences are MNHEY and SMNVEV (reference sequence). The CDR3 contains 15 residues. DNA of the CDR3: TGTGCCAGCAGACCGAGCGGGAGTAGTCTCCATGAGCAGTTCTTC. Translation gives CASRPSGSSLHEQFF.

This clonotype was detected many times. V usage is TRBV7-9 and J usage is TRBJ1-1; D call uncertain. The ends were cut back, 0 bases at V and 5 bases at J, with 10 bases in the middle. The CDR3 consists of 14 residues. CDR1 and CDR2 (germline): SEHNR, FQNEAQ (reference sequence). CDR3 sequence reads: CASSLASVWTEAFF. CDR3 DNA sequence: TGTGCCAGCAGCTTAGCGTCCGTTTGGACTGAAGCTTTCTTT.

In its sample, this clonotype was seen many times. This chain joins TRBV20-1 and TRBJ2-1; D uncertain. This CDR3 comprises 17 residues. Looked up from germline, CDR1 is DFQATT and CDR2 is SNEGSKA (reference sequence). V was trimmed by 0 bases and J by 1 base, leaving 16 bases between them. The DNA for the CDR3 is TGCAGTGCTAGAGATCTTTGGACCTCCCTTTCCTACAATGAGCAGTTCTTC. It yields the protein CSARDLWTSLSYNEQFF.

This clonotype was picked up many times. This sequence joins TRBV4-3 and TRBJ2-3; 10 bases fit TRBD2. The CDR3 is 19 amino acids. J was trimmed by 2 bases and V by 2 bases; bases with no gene match: 13. From germline, CDR1 is LGHNA and CDR2 YSLEER. The CDR3 DNA reads TGCGCCAGCAGCCAAAGAGCATCCCTCACTAGCGGGGTCACAGATACGCAGTATTTT. Its protein product is CASSQRASLTSGVTDTQYF.

This clonotype was counted between two and nine times. The rearrangement joins TRBV7-8 to TRBJ2-7; the match to TRBD2 covers 7 bases. With V trimmed by 5 bases and J by 6 bases, 10 bases remained unmatched. CDR1 and CDR2 (germline): SGHVS, FQNEAQ. The CDR3 consists of 14 residues. CDR3 protein: CASSGRETLGEQYF. CDR3 DNA sequence: TGTGCCAGCAGCGGGCGGGAGACCTTGGGCGAGCAGTACTTC.

In this sample, this clonotype turned up a few times. J is TRBJ1-2 and V is TRBV6-5; 9 bases line up with TRBD1. The CDR3 is 17 residues long. The V gene end was trimmed by 3 bases and the J gene end by 3 bases; junction bases not matched to a gene: 11. Germline V gene data show CDR1 as MNHEY and CDR2 as SVGAGI. Here the CDR3 reads CASSYLRQGDGHYGYTF. CDR3 sequence (DNA): TGTGCCAGCAGTTATTTGCGACAGGGGGACGGACACTATGGCTACACCTTC.

This clonotype was recorded a few times. The chain combines TRBV24-1 with TRBJ2-3, with D possibly matching TRBD2 (6 bases). Trimming removed 5 bases at V and 4 bases at J, with 12 bases between. Germline CDR1 and CDR2: KGHDR and SFDVKD. This CDR3 contains 14 residues. DNA of the CDR3: TGTGCCACCAGTGGGCCGGGGGAAGCAGATACGCAGTATTTT. It yields the protein CATSGPGEADTQYF.

The sample holds a few counts of this clonotype. The chain couples TRBV28 to TRBJ2-1, with 10 bases identical to TRBD1. The CDR3 is 16 residues long. After removal of 4 bases from V and 2 bases from J, the junction contained 5 bases not matched to a gene. Per the germline V gene, CDR1 is MDHEN and CDR2 is SYDVKM. CDR3 nucleotide sequence: TGTGCCAGCAGTTGGCGGGACAGGGGCACCTACAATGAGCAGTTCTTC. Its translation: CASSWRDRGTYNEQFF.

The V gene is TRBV12-3 or TRBV12-4, the J gene TRBJ1-2, with D perhaps matching TRBD1 (6 bases). The CDR3 totals 20 residues. V was pared by 6 bases and J by 3 bases, with 32 bases between. CDR3: CASSPGSRPVDSSRDYGYTF. CDR3 sequence (DNA): TGTGCCAGCAGCCCAGGGTCACGTCCTGTGGACAGCTCAAGGGACTATGGCTACACCTTC.